This passage covers 18 T cell receptor beta chains from one sample sequenced in a study of blood T cell repertoires in COVID-19. Profiled with immunoSEQ multiplex PCR; TCRdb holds only in-frame clones, not every one. The data contain 180,000 or so clones, 70% to 90% of them singletons. What was sequenced was peripheral blood. The receptors shown here come from a human donor with active or convalescent COVID-19. The donor label of this sample is uncertain.

This chain uses TRBV28 with TRBJ1-2; tentatively, D is TRBD1 (5 bases). V shed 6 bases and J shed 4 bases, with 15 bases lying between them. CDR1 and CDR2 from the germline V gene are MDHEN and SYDVKM. This CDR3 contains 14 residues. CDR3 protein: CASSLPTELYGYTF. DNA of the CDR3: TGTGCCAGCAGCCTCCCGACAGAACTCTATGGCTACACCTTC.

The gene calls are TRBV14 and TRBJ2-1, with TRBD2 matching over 7 bases. The V and J ends lost 4 bases and 3 bases, in that order; junction bases with no gene match: 12. CDR1 is SGHDN, CDR2 FVKESK, per germline. The CDR3 sequence is 17 residues long. CDR3 residues: CASSPQRGGSLYNEQFF. The CDR3 DNA follows: TGTGCCAGCAGCCCCCAGCGAGGCGGGAGTCTCTACAATGAGCAGTTCTTC.

The CDR3 spells CAILEGDGTEAFF. The CDR3, as DNA: TGTGCCATCCTCGAGGGGGACGGCACTGAAGCTTTCTTT. The chain has TRBV10-3 and TRBJ1-1; D possibly corresponds to TRBD1 (6 bases). Germline values: CDR1 ENHRY, CDR2 SYGVKD. Between the trimmed V and J ends, which lost 8 bases and 4 bases, there was a span of 14 bases. This CDR3 is 13 amino acids long.

CDR3 bases: TGTGCCAGCAGCCTGAGCGGGAGAGCGAACACCGGGGAGCTGTTTTTT. It specifies CASSLSGRANTGELFF. The rearrangement uses TRBV13 and TRBJ2-2; TRBD2 matches at 8 bases. V shed 5 bases and J 0 bases; nucleotides not matched to a gene: 5. The CDR3 has 16 residues. Germline lookup yields CDR1 PRHDT and CDR2 FYEKMQ (reference sequence).

V is TRBV19 and J is TRBJ2-1, with 10 bases lining up with TRBD1. This CDR3 is built from 15 residues. Germline CDR1 LNHDA, CDR2 SQIVND (reference sequence). V was pared by 1 base and J by 6 bases, with 3 bases of the junction left unmatched. In nucleotides, the CDR3 is TGTGCCAGTAGTATAGCCGGGGACAGGGGCAATGAGCAGTTCTTC. Translated: CASSIAGDRGNEQFF.

V gene TRBV29-1 combines with J gene TRBJ2-3, with D possibly being TRBD2 (5 bases). Trimming left V 1 base short and J 4 bases short, with 12 bases between. In germline, CDR1 is SQVTM, CDR2 ANQGSEA. The CDR3 covers 14 residues. The CDR3 region has the DNA TGCAGCGTTGAAGGGTCGGGGTTCGCAGATACGCAGTATTTT. Encoded protein: CSVEGSGFADTQYF.

The V gene is TRBV7-9, the J gene TRBJ2-7, with D perhaps matching TRBD2 (5 bases). V was pared by 3 bases and J by 2 bases, with 11 bases between. CDR1 and CDR2 from the germline V gene are SEHNR and FQNEAQ (reference sequence). This CDR3 has 14 residues. The CDR3 DNA reads as TGTGCCAGCAGCTTGATGAGCGGCCCCTACGAGCAGTACTTC. Encoded protein: CASSLMSGPYEQYF.

J is TRBJ2-3 and V is TRBV7-2; TRBD2 aligns across 14 bases. V lost 1 base to trimming and J lost 2 bases; unmatched junction nucleotides: 5. This CDR3 is built from 18 residues. The germline gives CDR1 SGHTA, CDR2 FQGNSA. The CDR3 sequence: CASSLVATSGGATDTQYF. CDR3 sequence (DNA): TGTGCCAGCAGCTTAGTGGCGACTAGCGGGGGGGCCACAGATACGCAGTATTTT.

The J gene is TRBJ1-1, the V gene TRBV6-1; D unresolved. Deletions cut 3 bases from V and 4 bases from J, with 9 bases between. Germline V gene lookup returns CDR1 MNHNS and CDR2 SASEGT. This CDR3 contains 13 residues. Here the CDR3 DNA reads TGTGCCAGCAGTGATCAGGCTGGCACTGAAGCTTTCTTT. Its translation is CASSDQAGTEAFF.

DNA of the CDR3: TGTGCCAGCAGCGTAGGGACAGGGGGAGGATCAGATACGCAGTATTTT. Translation: CASSVGTGGGSDTQYF. The chain employs TRBV9 and TRBJ2-3; 10 nucleotides align to TRBD1. The V segment lost 0 bases and the J segment 4 bases; nucleotides outside the gene matches: 5. The CDR3 covers 16 residues. Per germline, CDR1 SGDLS and CDR2 YYNGEE.

The chain couples TRBV2 to TRBJ2-3; D is possibly TRBD2 (7 bases). The CDR3 covers 13 residues. Germline V gene lookup returns CDR1 SNHLY and CDR2 FYNNEI. Trimming pared 6 bases from V and 4 bases from J, leaving 11 bases between. The CDR3 loop is CASSVGGPDTQYF. The CDR3 DNA reads as TGTGCCAGCAGCGTGGGGGGGCCAGATACGCAGTATTTT.

This chain connects TRBV4-2 to TRBJ2-5, with a weak D call TRBD2 (5 bases). Germline loops: CDR1 LGHNA, CDR2 YNFKEQ. The CDR3 contains 16 residues. V gave up 0 bases and J gave up 3 bases, with 14 bases separating them. CDR3: CASSQDPVGGEETQYF. The CDR3 DNA is TGTGCCAGCAGCCAAGACCCGGTAGGAGGTGAAGAGACCCAGTACTTC.

The chain carries TRBV4-1 and TRBJ2-1; D possibly corresponds to TRBD1 (7 bases). Germline-derived CDR1 and CDR2 are MGHRA and YSYEKL. V shed 5 bases and J shed 0 bases, with 11 bases lying between them. This CDR3 has 15 amino acids. The CDR3 loop reads CASSTQGGSYNEQFF. DNA of the CDR3: TGCGCCAGCAGCACCCAGGGGGGCTCCTACAATGAGCAGTTCTTC.

The chain carries TRBV7-9 and TRBJ2-5, with a possible D match to TRBD1 (5 bases). Germline V CDR1 and CDR2: SEHNR, FQNEAQ (reference sequence). With 4 bases removed from V and 5 bases from J, the gap between germline ends came to 17 bases. The CDR3 has 15 residues. CDR3 coding DNA: TGTGCCAGCAGCTCGTTGGACACACTCCGGGAGACCCAGTACTTC. This encodes CASSSLDTLRETQYF.

CDR3 loop: CASSQVGTTGTGGARDEQFF. The CDR3 DNA reads as TGCGCCAGCAGCCAAGTCGGGACAACCGGGACAGGGGGCGCTCGGGATGAGCAGTTCTTC. This chain uses TRBV4-1 with TRBJ2-1; 12 bases align to TRBD1. Germline trimming cut 1 base from V and 8 bases from J; bases unmatched to any gene: 18. CDR3 size: 20 residues. Germline lookup yields CDR1 MGHRA and CDR2 YSYEKL.

The chain uses TRBV27 and TRBJ2-2; no firm D call. CDR1 and CDR2 from the germline V gene are MNHEY and SMNVEV (reference sequence). V was shortened by 6 bases and J by 5 bases, with 19 bases between the two germline ends. CDR3 length: 16 amino acids. CDR3 nucleotides: TGTGCCAGCAGCACGTTTGGGCTGGGCGAAACCGGGGAGCTGTTTTTT. Protein sequence: CASSTFGLGETGELFF.

This chain links TRBV6-5 with TRBJ2-1, with D unclear. This CDR3 is 14 amino acids long. CDR1 is MNHEY and CDR2 is SVGAGI in the germline V gene. V lost 5 bases and J lost 4, with 12 bases in between. The chain's CDR3 is CASSQTSQYNEQFF. The CDR3 DNA reads TGTGCCAGCAGTCAGACTTCCCAGTACAATGAGCAGTTCTTC.

The rearrangement links TRBV11-3 to TRBJ2-1; D is undetermined. The CDR3 has 12 residues. Per germline, CDR1 SGHNT and CDR2 YENEEA. V was shortened by 5 bases and J by 7 bases, with 9 bases between the two germline ends. The CDR3 loop is CASSHPRNEQFF. CDR3 sequence (DNA): TGTGCCAGCAGCCATCCTAGGAATGAGCAGTTCTTC. The whole variable domain, remainder taken from reference TRBV11-3 and TRBJ2-1, is EAGVVQSPRYKIIEKKQPVAFWCNPISGHNTLYWYLQNLGQGPELLIRYENEEAVDDSQLPKDRFSAERLKGVDSTLKIQPAELGDSAVYLCASSHPRNEQFFGPGTRLTVL.